The clone carrying this TCR beta chain was picked up many times. What it recognizes is unknown. The data are from a study of T-cell reconstitution after alpha-beta-depleted transplantation in children. Study conclusions and caveats: Reportedly, only several hundred clones from non-depleted graft cells drove alpha-beta T-cell counts at about two months. From surviving recipient T cells and thymic progenitors came the high day-60 TCRbeta diversity observed in some patients. T cells produced anew were the main source of T-cell counts and diversity one year after transplant.

The CDR3 extends over 16 amino acids. Germline V gives CDR1 MNHEY, CDR2 SVGAGI. Trimming shortened V by 2 bases and J by 0 bases, and 11 bases separated the two germline ends. Construction of the TCRbeta library involved unique molecular identifiers. TCRdb analysed the PCR reads with MiXCR anew, one entry per CDR3 protein. The table includes around 250,000 distinct CDR3 sequences, roughly 8.2% detected once. The V and J genes are TRBV6-5 and TRBJ1-3, with D unclear. The material sequenced was PBMCs, mostly from graft donor cells, taken 180 days after TCRalphabeta/CD19-depleted stem cell transplant. This TCR derives from a male patient younger than 18 who had a stem cell transplant for acute lymphoblastic leukemia, so the T cells may come from the graft donor. CDR3 protein: CASSYATPASGNTIYF. DNA for the CDR3: TGTGCCAGCAGTTACGCGACACCGGCCTCTGGAAACACCATATATTTT.